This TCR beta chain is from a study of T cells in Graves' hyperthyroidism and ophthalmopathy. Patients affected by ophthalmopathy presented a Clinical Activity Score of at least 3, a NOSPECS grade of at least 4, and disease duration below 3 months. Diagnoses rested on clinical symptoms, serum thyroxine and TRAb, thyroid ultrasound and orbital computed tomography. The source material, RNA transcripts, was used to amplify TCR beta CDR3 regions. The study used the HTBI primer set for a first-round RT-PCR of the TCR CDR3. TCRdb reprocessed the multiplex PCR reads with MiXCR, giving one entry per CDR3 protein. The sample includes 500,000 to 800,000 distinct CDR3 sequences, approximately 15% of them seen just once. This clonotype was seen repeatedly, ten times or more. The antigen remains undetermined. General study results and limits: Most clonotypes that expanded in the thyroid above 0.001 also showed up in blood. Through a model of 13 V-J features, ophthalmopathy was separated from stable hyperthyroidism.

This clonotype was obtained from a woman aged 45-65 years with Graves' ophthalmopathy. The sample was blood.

CDR3 coding DNA: TGTGCCAGCACGACATCCTACAATGAGCAGTTCTTC. It is translated as CASTTSYNEQFF. This chain joins TRBV5-4 and TRBJ2-1; D ambiguous. The CDR3 consists of 12 residues. The V gene lost 6 bases and the J gene lost 1 base, with 5 bases spanning the gap. The germline CDR1 and CDR2 sequences are SGHNT and YYREEE (reference sequence).